Below, 5 T cell receptor beta chains from the same sample are listed, as sequenced in a study of shared clonotypes between healthy human individuals. This table comes from immunoSEQ multiplex PCR, and its TCRdb copy is limited to in-frame clones, with some not included. The table lists some 2.3 million clones, 90% to 95% of them singletons. Material: naive CD4+ T cells from PBMCs. The subset was: CD45RA+ positively selected. The receptors shown here come from a man aged 18 to 30 in good health. Some clones in this sample may be carry-over from other donors' samples.

The chain has TRBV6-1 and TRBJ2-3; possibly TRBD2 for D (6 bases). The CDR3 spans 16 residues. Germline-derived CDR1 and CDR2 are MNHNS and SASEGT. Trimming took 4 bases from V and 2 from J, leaving 16 bases between them. The CDR3 DNA follows: TGTGCCAGCAGTGTTCGACTAGGAGGGAACACAGATACGCAGTATTTT. As protein: CASSVRLGGNTDTQYF.

The V call is TRBV4-3, the J call TRBJ2-1; possibly TRBD2 for D (5 bases). CDR1 and CDR2 from the germline V gene are LGHNA and YSLEER. Trimming removed 3 bases from V and 6 bases from J, with 15 bases in between. The CDR3 covers 15 residues. CDR3 region: CASSQEVRISNEQFF. CDR3 in DNA: TGCGCCAGCAGCCAGGAGGTGCGGATATCCAATGAGCAGTTCTTC.

The chain combines TRBV7-9 with TRBJ1-1; D is unresolved. Germline-derived CDR1 and CDR2 are SEHNR and FQNEAQ (reference sequence). This CDR3 contains 14 residues. The V and J ends lost 5 bases and 1 base respectively, with 11 bases between them. The CDR3 DNA sequence: TGTGCCAGCAGCATCGGACGGAGGAACACTGAAGCTTTCTTT. Translated: CASSIGRRNTEAFF.

V usage is TRBV10-2 and J usage is TRBJ2-1; D may be TRBD1 (6 bases). V was pared by 8 bases and J by 7 bases, with 33 bases between. Germline V gives CDR1 WSHSY, CDR2 SAAADI. The CDR3 is 19 amino acids. The CDR3 sequence is CASPQVSGQGVRWENEQFF. The CDR3 DNA sequence: TGCGCCAGCCCACAAGTCTCGGGACAAGGAGTCCGGTGGGAGAATGAGCAGTTCTTC.

The chain's CDR3 is CASSRTSGTDTQYF. Here the CDR3 DNA reads TGTGCCAGCAGTCGGACTAGCGGCACAGATACGCAGTATTTT. This chain links TRBV11-2 with TRBJ2-3, with 9 nucleotides matching TRBD2. CDR1 is SGHAT, CDR2 FQNNGV, per germline. V was clipped by 6 bases and J by 1 base; unmatched bases: 2. This CDR3 spans 14 amino acids. Variable domain in full (rest from reference TRBV11-2 and TRBJ2-3): EAGVAQSPRYKIIEKRQSVAFWCNPISGHATLYWYQQILGQGPKLLIQFQNNGVVDDSQLPKDRFSAERLKGVDSTLKIQPAKLEDSAVYLCASSRTSGTDTQYFGPGTRLTVL.